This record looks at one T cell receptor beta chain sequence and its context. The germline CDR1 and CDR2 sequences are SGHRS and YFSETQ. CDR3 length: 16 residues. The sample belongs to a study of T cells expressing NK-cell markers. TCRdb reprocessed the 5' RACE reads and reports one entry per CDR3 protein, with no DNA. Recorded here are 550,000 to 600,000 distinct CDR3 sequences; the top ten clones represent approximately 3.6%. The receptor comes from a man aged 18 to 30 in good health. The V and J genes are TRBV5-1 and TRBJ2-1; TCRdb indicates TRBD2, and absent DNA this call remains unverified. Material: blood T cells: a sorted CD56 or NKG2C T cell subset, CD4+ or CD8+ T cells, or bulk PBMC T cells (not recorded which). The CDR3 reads CASSLEGVREGNEQFF.